The entry below describes one T cell receptor (beta chain). What it binds is unknown. Only in-frame clones appear in the TCRdb table, and some are missing; sequencing was by immunoSEQ multiplex PCR. The repertoire holds 20,000 to 25,000 clones, with about 92% as singletons. CDR3 length equals 15 residues. V was cut by 6 bases and J by 3 bases, with 18 bases left in between. Germline CDR1 MNHEY, CDR2 SVGAGI. The sample is drawn from a study of regulatory and conventional T cells in RAG deficiency. The sorted conventional CD4+ T cells were CD25-low and CD127-high, with genomic DNA sequenced. Study results and limitations: Omenn CD25-high CD127-low cells may be activated cells, not true Tregs. Patient subsets had shorter CDR3s; Omenn Treg-Tconv overlap exceeded 80%. Treg unique TCR beta sequences were approximately 99-fold fewer in Omenn syndrome and CID/AS patients than controls.

The same data also contributed to another study, on regulatory T cells. That source adds: The primer mix had 52 TRBV and 13 TRBJ primers. Patient repertoires had restricted TRB V-J pairs and skewed V and J usage, most in Tregs.

The origin of this receptor is a human donor in good health. This rearrangement joins TRBV6-5 to TRBJ2-7; D is unresolved. The specimen sequenced was CD4+ T cells sorted from blood. CDR3 sequence: CASSQTSQYYYEQYF. Here the CDR3 DNA reads TGTGCCAGCAGCCAGACAAGTCAGTACTACTACGAGCAGTACTTC.